The TCR beta chain described here comes from a study of Graves' ophthalmopathy and Graves' hyperthyroidism. Study-wide points: Most expanded clonotypes in thyroid above 0.001 frequency also showed up in blood.

The starting material, over 8.5 ml of fresh peripheral blood, provided the PBMCs. The CDR3 contains 14 residues. Germline V gene data show CDR1 as MDHEN and CDR2 as SYDVKM. The V gene lost 6 bases and the J gene lost 7 bases, with 18 bases spanning the gap. This clonotype was seen repeatedly, ten times or more. Its antigen is not known. Amplification targeted the TCR beta CDR3 regions, with RNA transcripts as the source material. The workflow started with a first-round RT-PCR run with HTBI primers and then moved on to a second-round multiplex PCR. MiXCR was run by TCRdb on the multiplex PCR reads, yielding one entry per CDR3 protein. This table has 350,000 to 450,000 distinct CDR3 sequences, approximately 16% appearing once.

This chain joins TRBV28 and TRBJ2-5; D tentatively reads TRBD1 or TRBD2 (5 bases each). The receptor's source is a woman younger than 35 with Graves' ophthalmopathy. The sample taken for sequencing was peripheral blood. For the CDR3, the DNA is TGTGCCAGCAGCCTCCGGGACGACGAGGGGACCCAGTACTTC. Amino acids: CASSLRDDEGTQYF.